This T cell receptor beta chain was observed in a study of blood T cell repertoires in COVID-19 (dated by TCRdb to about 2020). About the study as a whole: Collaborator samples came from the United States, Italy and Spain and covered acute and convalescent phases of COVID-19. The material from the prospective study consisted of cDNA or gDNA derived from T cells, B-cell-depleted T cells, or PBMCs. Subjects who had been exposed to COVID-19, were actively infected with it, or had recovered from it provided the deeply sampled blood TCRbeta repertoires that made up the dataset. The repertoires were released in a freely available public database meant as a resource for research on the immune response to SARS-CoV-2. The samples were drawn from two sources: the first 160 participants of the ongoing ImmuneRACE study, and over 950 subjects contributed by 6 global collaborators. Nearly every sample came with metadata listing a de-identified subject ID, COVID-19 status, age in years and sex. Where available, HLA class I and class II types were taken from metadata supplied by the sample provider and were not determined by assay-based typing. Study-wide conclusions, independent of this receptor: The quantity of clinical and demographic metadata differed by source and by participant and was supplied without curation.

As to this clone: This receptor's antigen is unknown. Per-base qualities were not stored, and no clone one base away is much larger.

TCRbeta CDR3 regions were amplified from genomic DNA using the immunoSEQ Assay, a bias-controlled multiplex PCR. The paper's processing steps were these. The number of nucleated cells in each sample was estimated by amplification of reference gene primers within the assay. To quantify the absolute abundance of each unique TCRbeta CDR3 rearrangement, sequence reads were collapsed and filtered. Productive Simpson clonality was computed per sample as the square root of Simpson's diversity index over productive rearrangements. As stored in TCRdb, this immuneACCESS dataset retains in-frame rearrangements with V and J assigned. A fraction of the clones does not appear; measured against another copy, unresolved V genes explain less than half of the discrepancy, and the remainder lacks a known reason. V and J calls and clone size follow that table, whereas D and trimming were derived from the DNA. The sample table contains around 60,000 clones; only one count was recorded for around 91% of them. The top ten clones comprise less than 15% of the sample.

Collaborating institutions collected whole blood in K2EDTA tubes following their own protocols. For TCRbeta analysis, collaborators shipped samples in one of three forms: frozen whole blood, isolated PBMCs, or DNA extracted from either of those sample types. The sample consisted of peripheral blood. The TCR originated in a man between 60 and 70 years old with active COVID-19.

The CDR3 amino acid sequence is: CASRWTGLTYEQYF. The bases are TGTGCCAGCAGGTGGACAGGGCTCACCTACGAGCAGTACTTC. The V and J segments used are TRBV2 and TRBJ2-7, with 8 central nucleotides matching TRBD1. V is trimmed back by 6 bases and J by 2 bases, and the junction contains 6 bases that no gene match accounts for. Taken from cysteine to phenylalanine, the CDR3 has 14 residues. Only the CDR3 DNA stays, 42 bases, in frame from base 1. Based on the germline V gene, the CDR1 and CDR2 sequences are SNHLY and FYNNEI.